This TCR beta chain was documented in a study of T cell changes during pregnancy in multiple sclerosis. The V and J ends lost 7 bases and 2 bases, in that order; junction bases with no gene match: 1. The CDR3 has 15 residues. Germline assignment: CDR1 MNHNS and CDR2 SASEGT. Sequencing was performed with immunoSEQ multiplex PCR; in TCRdb, only in-frame clones are kept and a portion is missing. The sample lists about 92,000 clones, around 94% occurring once. In this sample, this clone turned up a few times. The material was peripheral blood, obtained in the first trimester of pregnancy. This clonotype was sampled from a female donor with multiple sclerosis, enrolled in a pregnancy study. V is TRBV6-1 and J is TRBJ2-1, with 14 bases identical to TRBD2. The CDR3 region is CASMGLAGAYNEQFF. In nucleotides, the CDR3 is TGTGCCAGCATGGGACTAGCGGGAGCCTACAATGAGCAGTTCTTC.